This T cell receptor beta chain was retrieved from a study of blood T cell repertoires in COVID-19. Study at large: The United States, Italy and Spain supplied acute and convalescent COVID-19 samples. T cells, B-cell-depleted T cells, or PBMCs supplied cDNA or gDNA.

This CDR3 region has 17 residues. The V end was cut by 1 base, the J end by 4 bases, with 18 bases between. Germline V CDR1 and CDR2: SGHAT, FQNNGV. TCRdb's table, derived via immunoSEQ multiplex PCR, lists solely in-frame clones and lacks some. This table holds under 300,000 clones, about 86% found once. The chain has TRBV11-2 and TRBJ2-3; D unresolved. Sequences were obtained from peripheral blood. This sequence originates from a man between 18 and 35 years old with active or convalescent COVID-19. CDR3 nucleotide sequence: TGTGCCAGCAGCTTAGGAGTTTATCAGGCTGACGCAGATACGCAGTATTTT. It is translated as CASSLGVYQADADTQYF. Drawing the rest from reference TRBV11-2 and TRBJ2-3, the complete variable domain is EAGVAQSPRYKIIEKRQSVAFWCNPISGHATLYWYQQILGQGPKLLIQFQNNGVVDDSQLPKDRFSAERLKGVDSTLKIQPAKLEDSAVYLCASSLGVYQADADTQYFGPGTRLTVL.